These 21 T cell receptor beta chains were all obtained from the same sample, sequenced in a study of CD4 and CD8 cells across lung adenocarcinoma regions. TCRdb ran MiXCR on the PCR reads and lists one entry per CDR3 protein. Of 15,000 to 20,000 distinct CDR3 sequences listed, 40% to 60% are singletons. Sequencing was performed on CD8+ T cells from the margin of a lung tumor. The receptors were sampled from a male donor with lung adenocarcinoma. The CD4 and CD8 labels of this study may be unreliable.

The CDR3 loop is CASRQGRDTIYF. CDR3 coding DNA: TGTGCCAGCCGACAGGGTCGGGACACCATATATTTT. The rearrangement uses TRBV6-1 and TRBJ1-3; 7 bases are shared with TRBD1. V shed 8 bases and J 8 bases; nucleotides not matched to a gene: 6. Germline V gene data show CDR1 as MNHNS and CDR2 as SASEGT. CDR3 length: 12 amino acids.

By share of the sample, this clonotype is medium-sized. V and J are TRBV11-1 and TRBJ2-7, with 7 bases fitting TRBD1. The germline V gene encodes CDR1 SGHAT and CDR2 FQDESV (reference sequence). The CDR3 loop spans 15 amino acids. V dropped 5 bases and J dropped 2; count of bases not matched to a gene: 9. CDR3 sequence: CASSVGTGTAYEQYF. CDR3 sequence (DNA): TGTGCCAGCAGCGTCGGGACCGGGACAGCCTACGAGCAGTACTTC.

The sample holds many counts of this clonotype. The chain uses TRBV6-4 and TRBJ1-1; perhaps TRBD1 as D (5 bases). CDR1 is MRHNA and CDR2 is SNTAGT in the germline V gene. V shed 3 bases and J shed 8 bases, with 7 bases lying between them. CDR3 length: 11 residues. The CDR3 here is CASSEGTEAFF. As DNA, the CDR3 is TGTGCCAGCAGTGAAGGGACGGAAGCTTTCTTT.

In the case of this clonotype: The junction departs from germline at one end; a sequencing error may be responsible. The J gene is TRBJ1-6, the V gene TRBV27; possible D gene TRBD1, 5 bases. The germline gives CDR1 MNHEY, CDR2 SMNVEV (reference sequence). The CDR3 covers 15 residues. The CDR3 DNA follows: TGTGCCAGCAGTTTAGTGGCAGGGAGGAATCCGCCCCACCACTTT. Its translation: CASSLVAGRNPPHHF.

The rearrangement uses TRBV5-1 and TRBJ2-3; either TRBD1 or TRBD2 may fit D (5 bases each). V lost 0 bases and J 2 bases, leaving 13 bases between the germline ends. Germline V lookup: CDR1 SGHRS, CDR2 YFSETQ. CDR3 length: 16 residues. The CDR3 loop reads CASSLVGGWATDTQYF. In DNA, the CDR3 is TGCGCCAGCAGCTTGGTTGGGGGATGGGCCACAGATACGCAGTATTTT.

J is TRBJ1-1 and V is TRBV7-6; D uncertain. Deletions cut 2 bases from V and 9 bases from J, with 16 bases between. Per germline, CDR1 SGHVS and CDR2 FNYEAQ. The CDR3 spans 14 residues. The CDR3 DNA is TGTGCCAGCAGCTTAAATGAAGGCTCGGAGCAAGCTTTCTTT. It codes for CASSLNEGSEQAFF.

The chain employs TRBV11-2 and TRBJ1-5; D is possibly TRBD1 (6 bases). CDR3 length: 16 amino acids. The V end was cut by 2 bases, the J end by 3 bases, with 14 bases between. Germline V gene data show CDR1 as SGHAT and CDR2 as FQNNGV. Here the CDR3 DNA reads TGTGCCAGCAGCTTAAGGGGGGGGAACCTCAATCAGCCCCAGCATTTT. Translated: CASSLRGGNLNQPQHF.

This clonotype was seen at least ten times. The chain combines TRBV7-8 with TRBJ2-1, with 9 nucleotides matching TRBD2. V gave up 5 bases and J gave up 12 bases; unmatched junction bases: 8. CDR1 and CDR2 (germline): SGHVS, FQNEAQ. This CDR3 has 13 amino acids. This CDR3 reads CASSPHPAGGQFF. The CDR3 nucleotides read TGTGCCAGCAGCCCCCATCCAGCGGGAGGGCAGTTCTTC.

The chain is built from TRBV29-1 and TRBJ2-5; D gene ambiguous. Germline CDR1 reads SQVTM; CDR2 reads ANQGSEA. The CDR3 length is 13 residues. V gave up 2 bases and J gave up 0 bases, with 7 bases separating them. The CDR3 bases are TGCAGCGTTGAACCCCCAAACCAAGAGACCCAGTACTTC. Translating gives CSVEPPNQETQYF.

V gene TRBV28 combines with J gene TRBJ2-1; D might be TRBD1 or TRBD2, each matching 6 bases. The J call is uncertain, as TRBJ2-7 better fits the DNA end. The germline gives CDR1 MDHEN, CDR2 SYDVKM. The CDR3 has 14 amino acids. The CDR3 DNA is TGTGCCAGCAGTTTCGGGGGCAGCCTATACGAGCAGTACGTC. Translation: CASSFGGSLYEQYV.

The table lists this clonotype with a count of one. The rearrangement joins TRBV6-1 to TRBJ2-5; TRBD2 might be the D (5 bases). From germline, CDR1 is MNHNS and CDR2 SASEGT. This CDR3 spans 14 amino acids. The DNA of the CDR3 is TGTGCGGGCAGCGGCCCAAGTGGCCCAGATACCCAGTACTTC. Translating it yields CAGSGPSGPDTQYF.

There are many counts of this clonotype. The chain couples TRBV6-1 to TRBJ2-3; 10 nucleotides match TRBD1. Germline V gives CDR1 MNHNS, CDR2 SASEGT. The CDR3 has 17 amino acids. Trimming cost V 7 bases and J 2 bases; bases outside gene matches: 12. The CDR3 DNA is TGTGCCAGCAAGAGACAGGGGGCTACCTTTACCACAGATACGCAGTATTTT. Translation: CASKRQGATFTTDTQYF.

This clonotype was seen only once. The chain carries TRBV27 and TRBJ2-4; a weak D match, TRBD1 (5 bases). Trimming stripped 8 bases from V and 13 bases from J, with 24 bases between. The CDR3 totals 14 residues. CDR1 is MNHEY, CDR2 SMNVEV, per germline (reference sequence). The CDR3, as DNA: TGTGCCAGCCGCGGCCGGGCGGACAAAGACACCCAGTACTTC. Its translation: CASRGRADKDTQYF.

The table lists this clonotype with a few counts. The chain has TRBV11-2 and TRBJ2-3; TRBD1 agrees at 10 bases. The CDR3 runs to 16 residues. Germline CDR1 is SGHAT and CDR2 is FQNNGV. With 2 bases clipped from V and 5 bases from J, the junction kept 7 bases outside the gene matches. CDR3 protein: CASSLRTGGFGDTQYF. CDR3 nucleotide sequence: TGTGCCAGCAGCTTAAGGACAGGGGGGTTCGGAGATACGCAGTATTTT.

This clonotype was seen a handful of times. The gene calls are TRBV28 and TRBJ1-2, with D unclear. CDR3 length: 13 amino acids. The V gene's germline CDR1 is MDHEN and CDR2 SYDVKM. V lost 6 bases and J 2 bases, leaving 10 bases between the germline ends. The CDR3 DNA sequence: TGTGCCAGCAGCCGAGGGCAGAACTATGGCTACACCTTC. Residues: CASSRGQNYGYTF.

CDR3 in DNA: TGTGCCAGCTCAAGGGACTGGTCCACTGAAGCTTTCTTT. Translated: CASSRDWSTEAFF. This sequence joins TRBV6-1 and TRBJ1-1, with a tentative D call TRBD1 (5 bases). The CDR3 length is 13 residues. Germline values: CDR1 MNHNS, CDR2 SASEGT. V was shortened by 8 bases and J by 4 bases, with 14 bases between the two germline ends.

A remark on this clonotype: Relative to the germline gene, one junction end is altered; a read error may explain this. The chain carries TRBV6-1 and TRBJ2-5; D may correspond to TRBD1 or TRBD2 (6 bases each). The CDR3 is 16 residues long. The germline gives CDR1 MNHNS, CDR2 SASEGT. The DNA of the CDR3 is TGTGCCAGCAGGGGAGCCGGGGGCGGGGACGGGGAGACGCAGTACTTC. Its translation: CASRGAGGGDGETQYF.

This clonotype occurred once. The junction does not match germline at one end; this may be a read error. The V gene is TRBV7-7, the J gene TRBJ2-1; a possible D gene is TRBD1 (5 bases). With the DNA end fitting TRBJ2-5 better, the J assignment may be wrong. The CDR3 covers 13 residues. The germline V gene has CDR1 SSHAT and CDR2 FNYEAQ (reference sequence). CDR3 protein: CASSSSGLETQYF. The CDR3 coding sequence is TGTGCTAGCAGCTCTTCAGGGCTTGAGACCCAGTACTTC.

This clonotype is termed medium-sized. V is TRBV6-1 and J is TRBJ2-1, with D possibly matching TRBD2 (5 bases). The CDR3 extends over 17 amino acids. Trimming left V 3 bases short and J 7 bases short, with 22 bases between. Germline assignment: CDR1 MNHNS and CDR2 SASEGT. The CDR3 here is CASSEAPGGITPNEQFF. In DNA form, the CDR3 reads TGTGCCAGCAGTGAGGCCCCAGGAGGTATAACCCCAAATGAGCAGTTCTTC.

The chain recombines TRBV4-1 with TRBJ2-1, with 7 nucleotides matching TRBD1. Trimming took 6 bases from V and 1 from J; bases not matched to a gene: 6. This CDR3 is built from 15 residues. Germline assignment: CDR1 MGHRA and CDR2 YSYEKL. The CDR3 nucleotides are TGCGCCAGCAGTCCCGGGACAGTTTCCTACAATGAGCAGTTCTTC. Its translation: CASSPGTVSYNEQFF.

This rearrangement joins TRBV27 to TRBJ2-3; tentatively, D is TRBD1 (5 bases). The germline V gene encodes CDR1 MNHEY and CDR2 SMNVEV (reference sequence). The V end was cut by 3 bases, the J end by 11 bases, with 24 bases between. This CDR3 contains 16 residues. The CDR3 nucleotides are TGTGCCAGCAGTTTCGTGGGGCTGGGCCTCACAAACATGCAGTATTTT. It yields the protein CASSFVGLGLTNMQYF.